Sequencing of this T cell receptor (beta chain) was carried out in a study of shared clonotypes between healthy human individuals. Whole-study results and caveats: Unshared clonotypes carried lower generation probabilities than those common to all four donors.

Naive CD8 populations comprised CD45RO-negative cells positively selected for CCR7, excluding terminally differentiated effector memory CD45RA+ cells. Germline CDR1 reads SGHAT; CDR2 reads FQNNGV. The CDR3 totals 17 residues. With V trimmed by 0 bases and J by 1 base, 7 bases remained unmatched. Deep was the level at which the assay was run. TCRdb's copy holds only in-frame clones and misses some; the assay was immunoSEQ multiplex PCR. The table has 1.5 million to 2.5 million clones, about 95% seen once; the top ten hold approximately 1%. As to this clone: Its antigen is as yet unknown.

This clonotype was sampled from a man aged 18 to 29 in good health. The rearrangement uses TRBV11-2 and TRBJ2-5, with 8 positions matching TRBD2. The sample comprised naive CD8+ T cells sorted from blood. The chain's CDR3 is CASSLELGTRGQETQYF. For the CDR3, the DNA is TGTGCCAGCAGCTTAGAGCTGGGGACTAGAGGCCAAGAGACCCAGTACTTC.